This T cell receptor (beta chain) originates from a study of human T cells and chemical hapten exposure. Background on the study: Affected patients, primarily female, had alopecia areata, totalis or universalis. How much TCR each sample yielded varied, mostly because pooled library volumes differed slightly.

TCRdb re-derived calls from the RACE reads in MiXCR, one entry per CDR3 protein. The sample has under 200,000 distinct CDR3 sequences, approximately 31% seen once. The time point is: pre-sensitization, week 0. Treatment indicated: therapeutic diphenylcyclopropenone sensitization with weekly scalp DPC. This specimen was whole blood, taken in connection with sensitization to the hapten diphenylcyclopropenone (DPC). The receptor was derived from a woman aged 30 to 39 with alopecia areata. Some clones in this sample may be carry-over from other donors' samples.

The CDR3 loop reads CSAWQGTGNTIYF. The CDR3 DNA follows: TGCAGTGCTTGGCAGGGGACTGGAAACACCATATATTTT. The chain joins TRBV20-1 to TRBJ1-3, with D possibly being TRBD1 (6 bases). V lost 5 bases and J lost 2, with 10 bases in between. The CDR3 is made up of 13 amino acids. CDR1 DFQATT and CDR2 SNEGSKA come from the germline V gene (reference sequence).